Listed below are T cell receptor beta chains from one sample, sequenced in a study of T cell responses to AZD1222 COVID-19 vaccine. This table comes from immunoSEQ multiplex PCR, and its TCRdb copy is limited to in-frame clones, with some not included. In the table there are roughly 77,000 clones, 92% of which are singletons. The sequences come from peripheral blood, collected on day 0 of MenACWY control vaccination. The receptors here all came from an adult in good health. Both conserved end residues are part of each CDR3. Each record gives: D gene, V gene, J gene, CDR3 DNA, CDR3 protein. D genes are given only for firm matches.

TRBD1,TRBV5-1,TRBJ1-1,TGCGCCAGCAGCCCCGACAGGGGAATGAACACTGAAGCTTTCTTT,CASSPDRGMNTEAFF
TRBD2,TRBV7-9,TRBJ2-7,TGTGCCAGCGTCCGGGGGGGTGGTTTGAGCTACGAGCAGTACTTC,CASVRGGGLSYEQYF
-,TRBV19,TRBJ1-6,TGTGCCAGTAGTTTCGATCCAGAGGGTAATTCACCCCTCCACTTT,CASSFDPEGNSPLHF
-,TRBV6-5,TRBJ1-6,TGTGCCAGCACCCCCGCCTATAATTCACCCCTCCACTTT,CASTPAYNSPLHF
TRBD1,TRBV7-8,TRBJ2-7,TGTGCCAGCAGCTGGGACAGGGCATACGAGCAGTACTTC,CASSWDRAYEQYF
TRBD1,TRBV7-2,TRBJ1-6,TGTGCCAGCAGCACTAGACAGGGCCACAATTCACCCCTCCACTTT,CASSTRQGHNSPLHF
TRBD2,TRBV6-4,TRBJ2-5,TGTGCCAGTGAATCTAGCGGGGTCCAAGAGACCCAGTACTTC,CASESSGVQETQYF
-,TRBV7-9,TRBJ1-1,TGTGCCAGCAGCTGGGACACCCGAAGCGGCACTGAAGCTTTCTTT,CASSWDTRSGTEAFF
TRBD2,TRBV7-2,TRBJ2-1,TGTGCCAGCAGCCGCTCGGGACTAGATCTCAATGAGCAGTTCTTC,CASSRSGLDLNEQFF
-,TRBV7-6,TRBJ1-5,TGTGCCAGCAGCTTGTTACCTCTGTCCGGTTCAGGGAATCAGCCCCAGCATTTT,CASSLLPLSGSGNQPQHF
-,TRBV10-3,TRBJ1-1,TGTGCCATCAGCAGGGAGGGTACTGAAGCTTTCTTT,CAISREGTEAFF